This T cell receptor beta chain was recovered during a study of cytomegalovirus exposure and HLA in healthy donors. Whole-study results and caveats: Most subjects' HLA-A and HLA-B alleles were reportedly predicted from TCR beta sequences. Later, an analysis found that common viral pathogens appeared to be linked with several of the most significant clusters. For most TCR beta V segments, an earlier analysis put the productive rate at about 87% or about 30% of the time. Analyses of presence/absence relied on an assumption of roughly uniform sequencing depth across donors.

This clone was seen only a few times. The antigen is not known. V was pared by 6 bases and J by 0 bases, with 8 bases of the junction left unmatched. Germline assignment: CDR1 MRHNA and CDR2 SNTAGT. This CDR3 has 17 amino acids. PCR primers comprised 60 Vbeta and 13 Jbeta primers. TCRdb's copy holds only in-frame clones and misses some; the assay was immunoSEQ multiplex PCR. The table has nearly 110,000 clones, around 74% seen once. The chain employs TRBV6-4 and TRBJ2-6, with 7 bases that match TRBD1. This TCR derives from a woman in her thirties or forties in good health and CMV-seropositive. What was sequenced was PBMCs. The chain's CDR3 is CASREGAGGSGANVLTF. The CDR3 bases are TGTGCCAGCAGAGAAGGGGCAGGGGGCTCTGGGGCCAACGTCCTGACTTTC.